The 25 T cell receptor beta chains presented below share a single source sample, sequenced in a study of T cell responses to AZD1222 COVID-19 vaccine. The data were produced by immunoSEQ multiplex PCR, yet TCRdb's version contains in-frame clones alone and is incomplete. The sample has some 120,000 clones, roughly 89% seen once. The specimen was peripheral blood, collected on day 0 of MenACWY control vaccination. Source of these receptors: an adult in good health.

This sequence joins TRBV7-9 and TRBJ2-3; D perhaps matches TRBD1 (5 bases). Trimming pared 1 base from V and 4 bases from J, leaving 9 bases between. Germline V CDR1 and CDR2: SEHNR, FQNEAQ (reference sequence). CDR3 length equals 14 residues. The CDR3 spells CASSLGGRSDTQYF. The CDR3 DNA follows: TGTGCCAGCAGCTTAGGGGGCAGGTCAGATACGCAGTATTTT.

The chain is built from TRBV3-1 (or the pseudogene TRBV3-2) and TRBJ1-2; D call uncertain. Germline V CDR1 and CDR2: LGHDT, YNNKEL (reference sequence). V lost 2 bases and J lost 4, with 11 bases in between. The CDR3 consists of 14 residues. CDR3 amino acids: CASSQQGMPYGYTF. The CDR3 nucleotides read TGTGCCAGCAGCCAACAAGGGATGCCCTATGGCTACACCTTC.

This chain joins TRBV9 and TRBJ1-1, with 7 bases identical to TRBD1. Germline V CDR1 and CDR2: SGDLS, YYNGEE. The V segment lost 0 bases and the J segment 0 bases; nucleotides outside the gene matches: 2. The CDR3 spans 15 residues. This chain's CDR3 is CASSVVGQVNTEAFF. The CDR3 DNA follows: TGTGCCAGCAGCGTAGTAGGACAGGTGAACACTGAAGCTTTCTTT.

This chain connects TRBV7-9 to TRBJ1-1; tentative D call: TRBD1 (6 bases). Trimming took off 4 bases at V and 2 bases at J, with 8 bases between the two ends. CDR3 length: 13 residues. Germline loops: CDR1 SEHNR, CDR2 FQNEAQ (reference sequence). Here the CDR3 DNA reads TGTGCCAGCAGCTCCAGGGGAAACACTGAAGCTTTCTTT. It codes for CASSSRGNTEAFF.

Details on this clone: In the same sample, other DNA sequences code for this CDR3. V usage is TRBV27 and J usage is TRBJ1-5; no clear D gene. Germline CDR1 is MNHEY and CDR2 is SMNVEV (reference sequence). The germline V and J ends were trimmed by 2 bases and 0 bases, with 2 bases remaining between them. This CDR3 has 13 amino acids. CDR3 protein: CASSLSSNQPQHF. CDR3 bases: TGTGCCAGCAGTTTAAGTAGCAATCAGCCCCAGCATTTT.

The chain couples TRBV19 to TRBJ2-7; 8 bases are shared with TRBD2. Per germline, CDR1 LNHDA and CDR2 SQIVND (reference sequence). The CDR3 is 13 amino acids. V gave up 5 bases and J gave up 0 bases; unmatched junction bases: 0. The CDR3 spells CASSRGGSYEQYF. The CDR3 DNA sequence: TGTGCCAGTAGTCGGGGGGGCTCCTACGAGCAGTACTTC. Using reference TRBV19 and TRBJ2-7 for the parts outside the CDR3, the full variable domain is DGGITQSPKYLFRKEGQNVTLSCEQNLNHDAMYWYRQDPGQGLRLIYYSQIVNDFQKGDIAEGYSVSREKKESFPLTVTSAQKNPTAFYLCASSRGGSYEQYFGPGTRLTVT.

The V gene is TRBV25-1, the J gene TRBJ1-6; D not certain. Germline V lookup: CDR1 MGHDK, CDR2 SYGVNS. Trimming removed 3 bases from V and 14 bases from J, with 14 bases in between. This CDR3 comprises 13 residues. DNA for the CDR3: TGTGCCAGCAGTGATGAGTCGAGGGATACCCTCCACTTT. The encoded protein is CASSDESRDTLHF.

The rearrangement uses TRBV4-2 and TRBJ2-1; TRBD2 matches at 8 bases. CDR1 LGHNA and CDR2 YNFKEQ come from the germline V gene. The CDR3 covers 17 residues. Losses at the gene ends were 1 base for V and 4 bases for J; bases not matched to a gene: 9. This chain's CDR3 is CASSQATGTRGYNEQFF. The CDR3 DNA reads TGTGCCAGCAGCCAAGCCACCGGGACTAGAGGTTACAATGAGCAGTTCTTC.

This clone has just one count. The chain has TRBV5-6 and TRBJ1-3; D is ambiguous. The CDR3 is 15 amino acids. Deletions cut 0 bases from V and 0 bases from J, with 7 bases between. CDR1 and CDR2 (germline): SGHDT, YYEEEE. CDR3 in DNA: TGTGCCAGCAGCTTGGCGGCGGTCTCTGGAAACACCATATATTTT. Translated, it gives CASSLAAVSGNTIYF. Supplemented by reference TRBV5-6 and TRBJ1-3, the full variable domain reads DAGVTQSPTHLIKTRGQQVTLRCSPKSGHDTVSWYQQALGQGPQFIFQYYEEEERQRGNFPDRFSGHQFPNYSSELNVNALLLGDSALYLCASSLAAVSGNTIYFGEGSWLTVV.

The chain links TRBV2 to TRBJ2-7; no clear D. CDR3 length equals 12 residues. The V gene lost 4 bases and the J gene lost 1 base, with 5 bases spanning the gap. The germline gives CDR1 SNHLY, CDR2 FYNNEI. This CDR3 is CASSVGSYEQYF. The CDR3 coding sequence is TGTGCCAGCAGTGTGGGGTCCTACGAGCAGTACTTC. Using reference TRBV2 and TRBJ2-7 for the parts outside the CDR3, the full variable domain is EPEVTQTPSHQVTQMGQEVILRCVPISNHLYFYWYRQILGQKVEFLVSFYNNEISEKSEIFDDQFSVERPDGSNFTLKIRSTKLEDSAMYFCASSVGSYEQYFGPGTRLTVT.

This clone was recorded only once. V and J are TRBV25-1 and TRBJ1-5; D is possibly TRBD1 (5 bases). V shed 8 bases and J shed 0 bases, with 11 bases lying between them. Germline values: CDR1 MGHDK, CDR2 SYGVNS. CDR3 length: 14 amino acids. CDR3 DNA sequence: TGTGCCAGCGGGGACTTTGATAGCAATCAGCCCCAGCATTTT. It specifies CASGDFDSNQPQHF.

The J gene is TRBJ2-3, the V gene TRBV6-5; the D is unclear. The CDR3 has 11 amino acids. V lost 7 bases to trimming and J lost 5 bases, with 7 bases between them. Germline CDR1 reads MNHEY; CDR2 reads SVGAGI. The CDR3 spells CASTNGDTQYF. DNA for the CDR3: TGTGCCAGCACCAACGGAGATACGCAGTATTTT.

This chain uses TRBV6-5 with TRBJ1-5, with D maybe TRBD1 (6 bases). The CDR3 loop spans 13 amino acids. Deletions cut 5 bases from V and 6 bases from J, with 11 bases between. CDR1 and CDR2 (germline): MNHEY, SVGAGI. In DNA form, the CDR3 reads TGTGCCAGCAGTAAGGGGGGGAGTCAGCCCCAGCATTTT. This translates into CASSKGGSQPQHF.

J is TRBJ2-1 and V is TRBV29-1; D remains ambiguous. V lost 4 bases and J lost 4, with 11 bases in between. The CDR3 is made up of 13 amino acids. Germline V gene sequence: CDR1 SQVTM, CDR2 ANQGSEA. The CDR3 here is CSVGVATYNEQFF. As DNA, the CDR3 is TGCAGCGTTGGGGTAGCAACATACAATGAGCAGTTCTTC.

As for this clone: The junction departs from germline at one end; a sequencing error may be responsible. The V call is TRBV12-3 or TRBV12-4, the J call TRBJ1-3; D ambiguous. CDR3 length: 12 amino acids. CDR3: CATSMGGNTIYF. In DNA form, the CDR3 reads TGTGCCACCAGTATGGGAGGAAACACCATATATTTT.

The chain recombines TRBV27 with TRBJ1-6; D may be TRBD1 (5 bases). The germline CDR1 and CDR2 sequences are MNHEY and SMNVEV (reference sequence). The V end lost 5 bases, the J end lost 9 bases, and 17 bases lay between the germline ends. CDR3 length: 15 amino acids. This chain's CDR3 is CASSPLGTVSSPLHF. CDR3 sequence (DNA): TGTGCCAGCAGTCCCTTAGGGACCGTCAGTTCACCCCTCCACTTT.

The chain links TRBV7-9 to TRBJ2-3, with 8 bases identical to TRBD2. From germline, CDR1 is SEHNR and CDR2 FQNEAQ (reference sequence). The CDR3 spans 14 residues. V lost 11 bases to trimming and J lost 0 bases; unmatched junction nucleotides: 7. The CDR3 DNA is TGTGCCCGGGGGGGAGAGTTTAGCACAGATACGCAGTATTTT. Translated, it gives CARGGEFSTDTQYF.

This clone was picked up a small number of times. The chain joins TRBV3-1 (or the pseudogene TRBV3-2) to TRBJ1-1; D possibly corresponds to TRBD1 (5 bases). The CDR3 is made up of 13 amino acids. From germline, CDR1 is LGHDT and CDR2 YNNKEL (reference sequence). Trimming removed 4 bases from V and 5 bases from J, with 11 bases in between. CDR3 in DNA: TGTGCCAGCAGCCCACGGGACGAGACTGAAGCTTTCTTT. Amino acid sequence: CASSPRDETEAFF.

In this sample, this clone turned up once. The chain combines TRBV6-2 or TRBV6-3 with TRBJ1-5; D ambiguous. Germline V gives CDR1 MNHEY, CDR2 SVGEGT. CDR3 length: 12 amino acids. V lost 4 bases to trimming and J lost 4 bases, with 5 bases between them. The CDR3 loop is CASSSPNQPQHF. The CDR3 DNA sequence: TGTGCCAGCAGTTCCCCGAATCAGCCCCAGCATTTT.

In its sample, this clone was seen a few times. The genes are TRBV19 and TRBJ2-3, with a tentative D call TRBD2 (6 bases). The CDR3 extends over 16 amino acids. Trimming removed 4 bases at V and 2 bases at J, with 16 bases between. From germline, CDR1 is LNHDA and CDR2 SQIVND (reference sequence). The CDR3 region has the DNA TGTGCCAGTAGTAAGTCGCGGGGAAAATACACAGATACGCAGTATTTT. This codes for CASSKSRGKYTDTQYF.

The V gene is TRBV7-2, the J gene TRBJ2-1; TRBD2 matches at 7 bases. CDR1 and CDR2 from the germline V gene are SGHTA and FQGNSA. There are 14 residues in the CDR3. J gave up 6 bases and V 5 bases, and 7 bases lay outside the gene matches. CDR3 in amino acids: CASSPRGTINEQFF. The CDR3 nucleotides are TGTGCCAGCAGCCCGCGGGGGACTATCAATGAGCAGTTCTTC.

The V gene is TRBV2, the J gene TRBJ1-1; D unclear. The length of the CDR3 is 13 residues. From germline, CDR1 is SNHLY and CDR2 FYNNEI. The germline V and J ends were trimmed by 7 bases and 1 base, with 10 bases remaining between them. The chain's CDR3 is CASITEWNTEAFF. DNA for the CDR3: TGTGCCAGCATTACAGAATGGAACACTGAAGCTTTCTTT. The full variable domain, its missing parts supplied by reference TRBV2 and TRBJ1-1, is EPEVTQTPSHQVTQMGQEVILRCVPISNHLYFYWYRQILGQKVEFLVSFYNNEISEKSEIFDDQFSVERPDGSNFTLKIRSTKLEDSAMYFCASITEWNTEAFFGQGTRLTVV.

The V gene is TRBV6-4, the J gene TRBJ2-1; tentative D call: TRBD1 (6 bases). In germline, CDR1 is MRHNA, CDR2 SNTAGT. The V and J ends lost 4 bases and 7 bases respectively, with 11 bases between them. CDR3 length: 13 residues. CDR3 coding DNA: TGTGCCAGCAGTGCAGGGGCGCAGAATGAGCAGTTCTTC. The encoded protein is CASSAGAQNEQFF.

This chain links TRBV5-4 with TRBJ1-2; D is perhaps TRBD1 (6 bases). The CDR3 covers 14 residues. Germline V gives CDR1 SGHNT, CDR2 YYREEE (reference sequence). V lost 4 bases, J lost 8 bases, and 18 bases lay in between. The CDR3 region has the DNA TGTGCCAGCAGCACACGGGGGGCGCGAGGAGGCTACACCTTC. It codes for CASSTRGARGGYTF.

The rearrangement links TRBV19 to TRBJ1-1; a possible D gene is TRBD1 (5 bases). CDR1 LNHDA and CDR2 SQIVND come from the germline V gene (reference sequence). This CDR3 contains 14 residues. The V and J ends lost 4 bases and 2 bases respectively, with 11 bases between them. For the CDR3, the DNA is TGTGCCAGTAGTAGAGACAGAATCAACACTGAAGCTTTCTTT. Its translation: CASSRDRINTEAFF.